This T cell receptor (beta chain) was obtained from a study of T cells in Graves' hyperthyroidism and ophthalmopathy. Across the whole study: It was at initial diagnosis, before any treatment, that peripheral blood was collected.

TCR beta CDR3 regions were amplified from RNA transcripts. First-round RT-PCR of the TCR CDR3 relied on the HTBI primer set. In TCRdb, the multiplex PCR reads were re-called with MiXCR into one record per CDR3 protein. This table has hundreds of thousands of distinct CDR3 sequences, approximately 15% appearing once. Stable disease denoted Graves' hyperthyroidism without ophthalmopathy progression within 18 months. Germline V gene lookup returns CDR1 DFQATT and CDR2 SNEGSKA (reference sequence). There are 13 residues in the CDR3. Trimming took off 5 bases at V and 1 base at J, with 11 bases between the two ends.

This receptor was obtained from a woman younger than 35 with Graves' hyperthyroidism. The specimen sequenced was blood. The V and J genes are TRBV20-1 and TRBJ1-1; no firm D call. The CDR3 reads CSAGPTGNTEAFF. DNA of the CDR3: TGCAGTGCTGGACCGACGGGGAACACTGAAGCTTTCTTT.